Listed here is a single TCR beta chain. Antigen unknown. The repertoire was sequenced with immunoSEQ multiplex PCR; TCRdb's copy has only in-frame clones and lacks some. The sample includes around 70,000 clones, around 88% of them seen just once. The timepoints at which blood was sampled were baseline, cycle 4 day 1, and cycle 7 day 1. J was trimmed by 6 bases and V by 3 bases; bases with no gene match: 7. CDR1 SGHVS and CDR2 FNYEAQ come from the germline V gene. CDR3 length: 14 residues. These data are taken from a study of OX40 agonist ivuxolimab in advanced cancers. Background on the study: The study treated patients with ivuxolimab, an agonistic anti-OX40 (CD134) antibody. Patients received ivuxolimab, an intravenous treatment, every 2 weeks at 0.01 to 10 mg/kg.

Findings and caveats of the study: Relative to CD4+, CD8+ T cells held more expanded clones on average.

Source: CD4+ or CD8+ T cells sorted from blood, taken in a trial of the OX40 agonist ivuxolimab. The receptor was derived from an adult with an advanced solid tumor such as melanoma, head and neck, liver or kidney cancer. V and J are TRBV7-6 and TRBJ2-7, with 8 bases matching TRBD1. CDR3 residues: CASSLGTGLVEQYF. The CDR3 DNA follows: TGTGCCAGCAGCTTGGGGACAGGATTGGTCGAGCAGTACTTC.